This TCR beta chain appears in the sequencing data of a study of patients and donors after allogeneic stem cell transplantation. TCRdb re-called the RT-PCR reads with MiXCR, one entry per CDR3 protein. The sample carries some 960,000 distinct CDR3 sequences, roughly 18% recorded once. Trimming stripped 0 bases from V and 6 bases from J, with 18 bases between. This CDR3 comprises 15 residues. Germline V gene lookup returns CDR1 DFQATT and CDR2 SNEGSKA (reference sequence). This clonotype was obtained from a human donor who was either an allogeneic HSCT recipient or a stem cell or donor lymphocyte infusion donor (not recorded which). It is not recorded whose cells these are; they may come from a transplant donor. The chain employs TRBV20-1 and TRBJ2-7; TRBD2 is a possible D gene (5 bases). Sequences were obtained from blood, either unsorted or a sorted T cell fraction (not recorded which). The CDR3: CSARDELDYQGEQYF. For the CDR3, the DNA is TGCAGTGCTAGAGATGAACTAGATTATCAAGGCGAGCAGTACTTC.